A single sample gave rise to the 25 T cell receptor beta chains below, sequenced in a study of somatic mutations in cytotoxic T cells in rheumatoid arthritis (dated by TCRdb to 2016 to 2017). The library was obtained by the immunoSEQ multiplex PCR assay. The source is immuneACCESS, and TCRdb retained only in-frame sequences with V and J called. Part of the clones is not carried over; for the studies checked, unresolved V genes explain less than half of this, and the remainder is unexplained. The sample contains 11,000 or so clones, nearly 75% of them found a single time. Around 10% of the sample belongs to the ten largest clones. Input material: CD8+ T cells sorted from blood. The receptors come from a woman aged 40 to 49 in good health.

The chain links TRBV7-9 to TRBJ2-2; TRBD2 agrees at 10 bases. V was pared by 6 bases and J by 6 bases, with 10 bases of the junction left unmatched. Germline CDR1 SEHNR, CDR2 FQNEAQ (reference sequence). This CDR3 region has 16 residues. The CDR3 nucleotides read TGTGCCAGCAGACCGGGGCTAGCGGGAGAAGCCGGGGAGCTGTTTTTT. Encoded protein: CASRPGLAGEAGELFF.

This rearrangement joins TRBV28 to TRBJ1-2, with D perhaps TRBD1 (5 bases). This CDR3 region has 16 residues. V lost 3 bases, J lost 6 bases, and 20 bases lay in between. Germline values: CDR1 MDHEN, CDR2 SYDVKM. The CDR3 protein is CASSFGVSGGADGYTF. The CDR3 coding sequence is TGTGCCAGCAGTTTCGGAGTCTCGGGGGGTGCGGATGGCTACACCTTC.

The CDR3 here is CASSLGGTANEKLFF. In nucleotides, the CDR3 is TGTGCCAGCAGTTTGGGCGGGACAGCTAATGAAAAACTGTTTTTT. The rearrangement links TRBV28 to TRBJ1-4; 7 bases fit TRBD1. The CDR3 covers 15 residues. With 3 bases clipped from V and 3 bases from J, the junction kept 4 bases outside the gene matches. From germline, CDR1 is MDHEN and CDR2 SYDVKM.

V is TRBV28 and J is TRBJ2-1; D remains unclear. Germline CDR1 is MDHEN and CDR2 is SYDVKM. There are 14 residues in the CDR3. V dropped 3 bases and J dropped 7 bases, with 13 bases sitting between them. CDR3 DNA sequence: TGTGCCAGCAGTTTTGCCTCTCTAAGAAATGAGCAGTTCTTC. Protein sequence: CASSFASLRNEQFF.

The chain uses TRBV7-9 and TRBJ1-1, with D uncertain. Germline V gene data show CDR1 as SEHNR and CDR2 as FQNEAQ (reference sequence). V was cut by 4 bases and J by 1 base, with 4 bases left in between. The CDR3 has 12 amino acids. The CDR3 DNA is TGTGCCAGCAGCTCCAAGAACACTGAAGCTTTCTTT. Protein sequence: CASSSKNTEAFF. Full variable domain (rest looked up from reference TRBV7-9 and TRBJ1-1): DTGVSQNPRHKITKRGQNVTFRCDPISEHNRLYWYRQTLGQGPEFLTYFQNEAQLEKSRLLSDRFSAERPKGSFSTLEIQRTEQGDSAMYLCASSSKNTEAFFGQGTRLTVV.

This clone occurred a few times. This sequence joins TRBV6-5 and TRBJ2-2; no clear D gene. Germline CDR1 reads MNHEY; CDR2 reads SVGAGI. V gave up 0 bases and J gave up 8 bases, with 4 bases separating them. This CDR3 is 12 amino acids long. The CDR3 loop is CASSYSQGELFF. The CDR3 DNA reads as TGTGCCAGCAGTTACTCCCAAGGGGAGCTGTTTTTT.

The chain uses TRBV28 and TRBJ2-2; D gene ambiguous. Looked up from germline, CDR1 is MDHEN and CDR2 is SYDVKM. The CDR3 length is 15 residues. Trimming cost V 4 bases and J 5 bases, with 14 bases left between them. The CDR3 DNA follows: TGTGCCAGCAGTTCGACGGCCCTGGATACCGGGGAGCTGTTTTTT. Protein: CASSSTALDTGELFF.

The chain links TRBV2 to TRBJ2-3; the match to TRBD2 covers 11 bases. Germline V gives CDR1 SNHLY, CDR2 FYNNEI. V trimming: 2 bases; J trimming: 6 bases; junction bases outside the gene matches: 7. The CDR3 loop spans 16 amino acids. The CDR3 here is CASSEFVASGRDTQYF. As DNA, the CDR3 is TGTGCCAGCAGTGAATTTGTAGCTAGCGGGAGGGATACGCAGTATTTT.

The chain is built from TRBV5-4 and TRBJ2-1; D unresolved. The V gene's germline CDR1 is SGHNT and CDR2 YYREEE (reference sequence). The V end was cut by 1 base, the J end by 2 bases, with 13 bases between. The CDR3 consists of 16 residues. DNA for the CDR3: TGTGCCAGCAGCTTGTATGGGATCCGAACCTACAATGAGCAGTTCTTC. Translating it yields CASSLYGIRTYNEQFF.

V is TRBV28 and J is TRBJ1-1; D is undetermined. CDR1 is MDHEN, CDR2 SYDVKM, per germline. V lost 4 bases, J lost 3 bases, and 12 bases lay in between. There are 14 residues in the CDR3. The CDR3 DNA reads TGTGCCAGCAGTTCTCTTATACGGTACACTGAAGCTTTCTTT. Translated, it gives CASSSLIRYTEAFF.

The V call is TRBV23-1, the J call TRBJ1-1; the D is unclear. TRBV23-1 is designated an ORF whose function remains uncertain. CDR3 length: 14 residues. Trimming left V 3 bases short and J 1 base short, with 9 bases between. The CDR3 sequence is CASSHVIPNTEAFF. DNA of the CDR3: TGCGCCAGCAGTCACGTTATCCCGAACACTGAAGCTTTCTTT.

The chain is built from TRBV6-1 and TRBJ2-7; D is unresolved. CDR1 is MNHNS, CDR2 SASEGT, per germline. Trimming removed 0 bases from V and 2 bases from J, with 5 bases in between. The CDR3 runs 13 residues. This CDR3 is CASSEAIAYEQYV. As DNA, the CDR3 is TGTGCCAGCAGTGAAGCCATTGCCTACGAGCAGTACGTC.

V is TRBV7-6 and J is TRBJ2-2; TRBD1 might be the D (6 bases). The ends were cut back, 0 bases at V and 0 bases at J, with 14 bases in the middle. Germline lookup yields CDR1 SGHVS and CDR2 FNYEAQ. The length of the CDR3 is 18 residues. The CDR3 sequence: CASSLAWTGHANTGELFF. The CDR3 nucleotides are TGTGCCAGCAGCTTAGCCTGGACGGGACACGCGAACACCGGGGAGCTGTTTTTT.

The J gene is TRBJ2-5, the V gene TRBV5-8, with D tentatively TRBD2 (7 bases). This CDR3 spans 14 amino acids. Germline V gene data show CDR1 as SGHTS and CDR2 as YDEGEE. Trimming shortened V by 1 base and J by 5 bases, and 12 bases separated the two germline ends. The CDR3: CASSLRGGGETQYF. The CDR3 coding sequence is TGTGCCAGCAGCTTGAGAGGGGGAGGGGAGACCCAGTACTTC.

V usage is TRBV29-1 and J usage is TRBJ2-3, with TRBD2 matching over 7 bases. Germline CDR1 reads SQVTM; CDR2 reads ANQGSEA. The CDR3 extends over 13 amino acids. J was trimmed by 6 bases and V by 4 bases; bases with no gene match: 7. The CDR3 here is CSVVVGGVDTQYF. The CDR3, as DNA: TGCAGCGTTGTGGTGGGAGGGGTGGATACGCAGTATTTT.

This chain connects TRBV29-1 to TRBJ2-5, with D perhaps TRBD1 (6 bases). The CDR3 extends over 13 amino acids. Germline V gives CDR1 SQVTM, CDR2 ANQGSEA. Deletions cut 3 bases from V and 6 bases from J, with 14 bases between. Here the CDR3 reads CSVDGRGTKTQYF. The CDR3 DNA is TGCAGCGTTGACGGCAGGGGTACGAAGACCCAGTACTTC.

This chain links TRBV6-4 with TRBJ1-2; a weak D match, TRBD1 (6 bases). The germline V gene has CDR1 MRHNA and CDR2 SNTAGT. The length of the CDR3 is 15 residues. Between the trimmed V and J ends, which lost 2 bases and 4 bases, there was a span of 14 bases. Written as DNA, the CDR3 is TGTGCCAGCAGTGACGGCCGGGGGGGCCGCTATGGCTACACCTTC. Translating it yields CASSDGRGGRYGYTF.

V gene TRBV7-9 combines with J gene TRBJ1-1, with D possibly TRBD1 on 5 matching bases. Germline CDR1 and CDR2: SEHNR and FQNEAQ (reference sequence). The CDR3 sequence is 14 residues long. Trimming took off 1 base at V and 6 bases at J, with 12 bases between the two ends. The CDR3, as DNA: TGTGCCAGCAGCTTAGTTGGGGGGGACGCTGAAGCTTTCTTT. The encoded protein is CASSLVGGDAEAFF.

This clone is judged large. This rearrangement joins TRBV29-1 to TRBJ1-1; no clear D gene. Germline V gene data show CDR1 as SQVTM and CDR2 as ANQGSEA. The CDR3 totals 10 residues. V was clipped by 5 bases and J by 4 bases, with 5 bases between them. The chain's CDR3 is CSVYSTEAFF. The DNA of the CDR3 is TGCAGCGTTTACAGCACTGAAGCTTTCTTT.

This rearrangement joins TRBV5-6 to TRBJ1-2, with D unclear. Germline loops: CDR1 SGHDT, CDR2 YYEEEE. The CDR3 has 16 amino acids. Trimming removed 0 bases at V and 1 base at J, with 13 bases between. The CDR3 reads CASSLVWQRGNYGYTF. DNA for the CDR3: TGTGCCAGCAGCTTGGTCTGGCAGAGAGGTAACTATGGCTACACCTTC. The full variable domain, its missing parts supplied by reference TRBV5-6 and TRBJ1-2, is DAGVTQSPTHLIKTRGQQVTLRCSPKSGHDTVSWYQQALGQGPQFIFQYYEEEERQRGNFPDRFSGHQFPNYSSELNVNALLLGDSALYLCASSLVWQRGNYGYTFGSGTRLTVV.

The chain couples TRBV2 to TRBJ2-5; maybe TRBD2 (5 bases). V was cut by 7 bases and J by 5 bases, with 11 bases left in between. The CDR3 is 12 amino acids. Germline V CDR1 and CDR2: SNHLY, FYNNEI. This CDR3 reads CASTPSRETQYF. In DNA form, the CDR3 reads TGTGCCAGCACCCCTAGCCGCGAGACCCAGTACTTC.

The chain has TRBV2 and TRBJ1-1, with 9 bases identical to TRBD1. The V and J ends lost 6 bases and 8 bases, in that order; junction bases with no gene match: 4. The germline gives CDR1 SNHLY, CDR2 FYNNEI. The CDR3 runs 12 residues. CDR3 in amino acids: CASRLGQGEAFF. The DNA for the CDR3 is TGTGCCAGCAGACTGGGACAGGGAGAAGCTTTCTTT.

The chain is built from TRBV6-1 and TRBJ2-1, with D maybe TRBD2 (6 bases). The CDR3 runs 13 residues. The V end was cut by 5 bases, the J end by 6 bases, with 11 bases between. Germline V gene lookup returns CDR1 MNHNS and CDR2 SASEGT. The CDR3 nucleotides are TGTGCCAGCAGTCAGGGAGGTGGCAATGAGCAGTTCTTC. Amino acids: CASSQGGGNEQFF.

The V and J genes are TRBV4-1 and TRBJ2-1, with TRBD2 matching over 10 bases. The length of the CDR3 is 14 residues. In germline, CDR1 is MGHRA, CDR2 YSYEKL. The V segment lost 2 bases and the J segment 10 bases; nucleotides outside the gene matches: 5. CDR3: CASSQLAGEGEQFF. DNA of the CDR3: TGCGCCAGCAGCCAACTAGCGGGAGAGGGAGAGCAGTTCTTC.

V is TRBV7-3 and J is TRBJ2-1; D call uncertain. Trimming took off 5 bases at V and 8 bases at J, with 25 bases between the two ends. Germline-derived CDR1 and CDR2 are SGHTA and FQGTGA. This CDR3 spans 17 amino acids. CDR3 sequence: CASSPRSDRSEDDEQFF. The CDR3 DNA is TGTGCCAGCAGCCCCCGTTCAGACCGCTCGGAAGACGATGAGCAGTTCTTC.